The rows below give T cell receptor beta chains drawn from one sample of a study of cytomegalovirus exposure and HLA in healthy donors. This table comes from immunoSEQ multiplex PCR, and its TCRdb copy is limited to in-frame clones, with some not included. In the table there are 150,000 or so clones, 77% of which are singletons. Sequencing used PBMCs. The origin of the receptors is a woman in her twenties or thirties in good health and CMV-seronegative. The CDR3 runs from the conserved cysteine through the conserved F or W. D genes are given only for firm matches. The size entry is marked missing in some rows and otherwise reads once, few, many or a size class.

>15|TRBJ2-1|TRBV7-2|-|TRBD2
TGTGCCAGCAGCTTGGTAGCGGGGGGGTACGATGAGCAGTTCTTC
CASSLVAGGYDEQFF
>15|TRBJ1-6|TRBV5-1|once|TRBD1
TGCGCCAGCAGCTTGGGGGACAGGGGAAATTCACCCCTCCACTTT
CASSLGDRGNSPLHF
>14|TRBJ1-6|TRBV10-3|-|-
TGTGCCATCGCTGAAACTGTTTCTAATTCACCCCTCCACTTT
CAIAETVSNSPLHF
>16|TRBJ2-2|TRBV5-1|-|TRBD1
TGCGCCAGCAGCCTACCCGGACAGGGCTACACCGGGGAGCTGTTTTTT
CASSLPGQGYTGELFF
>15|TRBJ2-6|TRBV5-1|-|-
TGCGCCAGCAGCTTGGATCCTCCGGGGGCCAACGTCCTGACTTTC
CASSLDPPGANVLTF
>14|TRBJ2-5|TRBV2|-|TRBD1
TGTGCCAGCAGTGGGGGACAGGGAAAGGAGACCCAGTACTTC
CASSGGQGKETQYF
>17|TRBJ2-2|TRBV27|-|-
TGTGCCAGCAGTCTGGTCTCGTACACGGGAAACACCGGGGAGCTGTTTTTT
CASSLVSYTGNTGELFF
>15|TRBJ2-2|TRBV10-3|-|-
TGTGCCATCAGTGACGGACTGGTTAACACCGGGGAGCTGTTTTTT
CAISDGLVNTGELFF
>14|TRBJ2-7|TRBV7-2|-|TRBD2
TGTGCCAGCAGCTCTTTGGGACTAGCGGGCGAGCAGTACTTC
CASSSLGLAGEQYF
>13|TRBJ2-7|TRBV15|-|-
TGTGCCACCGGGAGAAGTAACGGCTACGAGCAGTACTTC
CATGRSNGYEQYF
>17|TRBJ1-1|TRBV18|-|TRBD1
TGTGCCAGCTCCAACTCGCCGACAGGGCTAATGAACACTGAAGCTTTCTTT
CASSNSPTGLMNTEAFF
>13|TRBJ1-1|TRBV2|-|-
TGTGCCAGCCGCCTAGGAGAGAACACTGAAGCTTTCTTT
CASRLGENTEAFF
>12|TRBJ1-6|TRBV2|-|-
TGTGCCAGCAGTGGGGAGTCGGGAAATCTCCACTTT
CASSGESGNLHF
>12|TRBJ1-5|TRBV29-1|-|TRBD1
TGCAGCGCCCGACAGGGGGATCAGCCCCAGCATTTT
CSARQGDQPQHF
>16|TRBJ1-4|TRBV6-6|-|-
TGTGCCAGCAGTTACTCTTACAGGGCAACTAATGAAAAACTGTTTTTT
CASSYSYRATNEKLFF
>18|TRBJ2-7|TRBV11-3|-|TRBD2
TGTGCCAGCAGCTTAGCCCCCCCACTAGCGGGGGAGACCTACGAGCAGTACTTC
CASSLAPPLAGETYEQYF
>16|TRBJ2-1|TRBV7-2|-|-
TGTGCCAGCAGCCGTGATTGGAGTGGCTCCTACAATGAGCAGTTCTTC
CASSRDWSGSYNEQFF
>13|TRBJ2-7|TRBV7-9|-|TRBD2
TGTGCCAGCAGCTTGGGGGGGGTTTACGAGCAGTACTTC
CASSLGGVYEQYF
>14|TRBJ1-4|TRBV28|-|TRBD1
TGTGCCAGCAGTTTCCGGACAGGGCTTGAAAAACTGTTTTTT
CASSFRTGLEKLFF
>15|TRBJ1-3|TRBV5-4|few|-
TGTGCCAGCAGTAAGAACGCCGGCTCTGGAAACACCATATATTTT
CASSKNAGSGNTIYF
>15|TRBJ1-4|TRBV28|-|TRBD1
TGTGCCAGCAGTTCGGGACAGGGGGGGCATGAAAAACTGTTTTTT
CASSSGQGGHEKLFF
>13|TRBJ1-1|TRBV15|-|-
TGTGCCACCAGCAGAGCCCCAGGCATTGAAGCTTTCTTT
CATSRAPGIEAFF
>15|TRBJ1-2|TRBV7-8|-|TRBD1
TGTGCCAGCAGCGACACTGGACAGGGGGCGCGAGGCTACACCTTC
CASSDTGQGARGYTF
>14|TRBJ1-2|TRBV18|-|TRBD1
TGTGCCAGCTCACCACGGGACAGGGGGCTTGGCTACACCTTC
CASSPRDRGLGYTF